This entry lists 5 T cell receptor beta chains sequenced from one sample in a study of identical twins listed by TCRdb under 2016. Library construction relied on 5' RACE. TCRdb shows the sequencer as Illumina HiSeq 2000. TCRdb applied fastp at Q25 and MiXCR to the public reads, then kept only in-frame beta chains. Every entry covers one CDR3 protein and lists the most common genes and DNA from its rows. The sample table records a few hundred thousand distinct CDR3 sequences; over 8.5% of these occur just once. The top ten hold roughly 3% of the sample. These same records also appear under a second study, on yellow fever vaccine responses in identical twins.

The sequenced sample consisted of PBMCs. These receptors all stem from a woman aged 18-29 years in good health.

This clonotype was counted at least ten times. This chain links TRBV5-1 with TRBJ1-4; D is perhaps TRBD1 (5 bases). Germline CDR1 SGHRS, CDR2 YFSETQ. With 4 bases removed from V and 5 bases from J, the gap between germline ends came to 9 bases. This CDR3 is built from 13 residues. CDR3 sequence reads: CASSIDSNEKLFF. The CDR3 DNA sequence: TGCGCCAGCAGCATCGACAGCAATGAAAAACTGTTTTTT.

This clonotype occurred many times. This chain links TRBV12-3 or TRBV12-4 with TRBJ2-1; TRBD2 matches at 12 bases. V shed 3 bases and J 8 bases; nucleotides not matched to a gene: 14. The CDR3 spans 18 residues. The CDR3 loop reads CASSFRGSPSGGAYEQFF. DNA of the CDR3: TGTGCCAGCAGTTTTCGTGGGAGCCCTAGCGGGGGGGCCTATGAGCAGTTCTTC.

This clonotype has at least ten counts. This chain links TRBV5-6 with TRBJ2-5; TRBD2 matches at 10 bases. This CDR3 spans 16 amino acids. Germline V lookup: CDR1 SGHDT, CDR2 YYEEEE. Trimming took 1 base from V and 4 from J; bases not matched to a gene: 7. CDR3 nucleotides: TGTGCCAGCAGCTTGCTAGCGGGAGCTCCTGGAGAGACCCAGTACTTC. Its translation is CASSLLAGAPGETQYF.

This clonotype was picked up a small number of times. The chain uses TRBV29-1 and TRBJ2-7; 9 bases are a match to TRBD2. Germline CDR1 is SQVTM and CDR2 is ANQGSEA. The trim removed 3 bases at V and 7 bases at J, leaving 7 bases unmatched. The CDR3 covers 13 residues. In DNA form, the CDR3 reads TGCAGCGTTGAGTTAGCGGGAGAGTGGGAGCAGTACTTC. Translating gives CSVELAGEWEQYF.

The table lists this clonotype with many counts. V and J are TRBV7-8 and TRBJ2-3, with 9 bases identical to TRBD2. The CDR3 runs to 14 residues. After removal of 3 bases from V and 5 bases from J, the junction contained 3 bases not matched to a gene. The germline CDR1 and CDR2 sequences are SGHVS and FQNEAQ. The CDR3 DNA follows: TGTGCCAGCAGCTTGCGGGAGGGCTTAGATACGCAGTATTTT. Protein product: CASSLREGLDTQYF.